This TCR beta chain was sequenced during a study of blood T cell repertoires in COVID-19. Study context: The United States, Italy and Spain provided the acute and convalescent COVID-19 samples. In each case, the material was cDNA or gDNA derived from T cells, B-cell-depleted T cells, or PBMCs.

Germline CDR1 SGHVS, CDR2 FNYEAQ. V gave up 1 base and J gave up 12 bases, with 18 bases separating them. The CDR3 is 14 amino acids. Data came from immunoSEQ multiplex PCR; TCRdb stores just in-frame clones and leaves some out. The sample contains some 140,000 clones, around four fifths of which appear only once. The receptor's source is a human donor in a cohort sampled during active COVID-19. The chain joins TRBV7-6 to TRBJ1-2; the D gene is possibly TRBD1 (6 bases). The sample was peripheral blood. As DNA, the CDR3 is TGTGCCAGCAGCTTAGGGACAGTCTCTCTTCCTGACACCTTC. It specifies CASSLGTVSLPDTF.